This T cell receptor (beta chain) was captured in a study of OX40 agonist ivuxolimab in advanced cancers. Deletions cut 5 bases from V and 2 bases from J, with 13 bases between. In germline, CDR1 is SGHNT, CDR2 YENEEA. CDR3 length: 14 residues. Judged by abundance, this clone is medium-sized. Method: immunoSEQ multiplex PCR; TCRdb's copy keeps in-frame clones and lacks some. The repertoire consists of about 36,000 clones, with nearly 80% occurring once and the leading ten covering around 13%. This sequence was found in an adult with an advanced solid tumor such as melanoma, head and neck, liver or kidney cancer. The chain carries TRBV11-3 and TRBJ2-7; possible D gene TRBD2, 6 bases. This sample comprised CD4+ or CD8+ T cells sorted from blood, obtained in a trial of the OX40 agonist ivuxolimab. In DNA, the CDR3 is TGTGCCAGCAGCCCCGGGAGAGCCCCCTACGAGCAGTACTTC. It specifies CASSPGRAPYEQYF.